This record concerns one T cell receptor (beta chain) sequence. The CDR3 covers 16 residues. Germline V CDR1 and CDR2: PRHDT, FYEKMQ (reference sequence). V was pared by 3 bases and J by 3 bases, with 6 bases of the junction left unmatched. This sample is drawn from a study of cytomegalovirus exposure and HLA in healthy donors. Primers for the PCR totalled 60 Vbeta and 13 Jbeta. The method was immunoSEQ multiplex PCR; TCRdb's version includes in-frame clones alone and lacks a portion of them. The data hold about 120,000 clones, with 74% observed a single time. Material: PBMCs. This sequence was found in a woman in her 40s in good health and CMV-seropositive. The chain links TRBV13 to TRBJ2-2, with 8 positions matching TRBD1. The CDR3 nucleotides are TGTGCCAGCAGCTTCGGCAGGGGGCAGGACACCGGGGAGCTGTTTTTT. It codes for CASSFGRGQDTGELFF.